This T cell receptor (beta chain) was documented in a study of early T cells in non-severe SARS-CoV-2 infection. Across the study: Sequencing of bulk RNA from unsorted whole blood was done, without chain pairing. Study-level points and caveats: The VDJdb matching leaned toward anti-spike CD8 responses and overlooked private and CD4 specificities.

CDR3 length equals 14 residues. The germline gives CDR1 SGHRS, CDR2 YFSETQ. V was trimmed by 4 bases and J by 2 bases, leaving 9 bases between them. Note on this clonotype: The target antigen is unknown.

Individually, cDNA molecules had unique molecular identifiers attached to them. In TCRdb, the 5' RACE reads were re-called with MiXCR into one record per CDR3 protein. The repertoire holds some 91,000 distinct CDR3 sequences, with less than 15% as singletons. Sequencing was carried out using whole blood. The chain joins TRBV5-1 to TRBJ2-2; no clear D gene. The sequence was collected from an adult who was a healthcare worker with PCR-confirmed SARS-CoV-2 infection or an uninfected control (not recorded which). The CDR3 coding sequence is TGCGCCAGCAGCCAGGACGCCAACACCGGGGAGCTGTTTTTT. Protein sequence: CASSQDANTGELFF.